This TCR beta chain was sequenced in a study of Ad26.COV2.S vaccination and SARS-CoV-2 variants. Study background: Recipients of Ad26.COV2.S got it intramuscularly, once or twice 56 days apart.

Treatment described: roughly 20 received Ad26.COV2.S at low or high dose, single or two shots; roughly five received placebo; per-sample allocation not given. All samples were drawn on day 63, counting from the first vaccine or placebo injection. Details on this clone: Its matching antigen is unknown.

Study-wide points: Measures of TCR breadth and depth may have fallen short of total T cell responses. Those who received the vaccine showed greater spike-specific TCR breadth than those given placebo. Similar non-spike TCR breadth was seen in vaccine and placebo recipients.

Data came from immunoSEQ multiplex PCR; TCRdb stores just in-frame clones and leaves some out. Among approximately 480,000 clones, 70% to 90% were seen once, and the ten largest hold 10% to 15%. The V and J ends lost 5 bases and 7 bases, in that order; junction bases with no gene match: 4. This CDR3 comprises 15 residues. Germline V CDR1 and CDR2: SEHNR, FQNEAQ (reference sequence). The sequence was collected from a person aged 18-65 years who received the Ad26.COV2.S COVID-19 vaccine or a placebo. This sample comprised peripheral blood, obtained in a trial of Ad26.COV2.S vaccine versus placebo. The chain joins TRBV7-9 to TRBJ2-1; 14 nucleotides agree with TRBD2. The CDR3 spells CASSEGTSGGNEQFF. The CDR3 nucleotides read TGTGCCAGCAGCGAGGGGACTAGCGGGGGTAATGAGCAGTTCTTC.